This T cell receptor beta chain was captured in a study of PD-1 blockade in classical Hodgkin lymphoma. This CDR3 spans 16 amino acids. With 8 bases clipped from V and 7 bases from J, the junction kept 13 bases outside the gene matches. Looked up from germline, CDR1 is SNHLY and CDR2 is FYNNEI. Using immunoSEQ multiplex PCR, the repertoire was profiled, and TCRdb retains in-frame clones only, with some absent. The table lists 64,000 or so clones, around 90% of them singletons. Noted time point: cycle 4 day 1 (C4D1), after less than 7 weeks of nivolumab. Relapses following autologous stem cell transplantation were seen in all patients, with brentuximab vedotin exposure varying.

This clonotype was obtained from a human donor with classical Hodgkin lymphoma. V is TRBV2 and J is TRBJ2-2, with TRBD1 matching 10 bases. The sequencing used peripheral blood mononuclear cells (PBMCs), collected before the fourth cycle of nivolumab. This CDR3 reads CASGEWDRGLGGELFF. The CDR3 DNA sequence: TGTGCCAGCGGGGAATGGGACAGGGGTCTTGGCGGGGAGCTGTTTTTT.